These T cell receptor beta chains were read from a single sample in a study of regulatory T cells in long-lasting Graves disease. One entry per CDR3 protein, called by TCRdb with MiXCR from the multiplex PCR reads. Of over 300,000 distinct CDR3 sequences listed, roughly 21% were seen once; the top ten hold roughly 29%. The source material was peripheral blood mononuclear cells (PBMCs), sampled when the disease was refractory, from a patient treated with antithyroid drugs. The receptors shown here come from a female donor with Graves disease. The conserved cysteine and the conserved F or W are not part of the CDR3 here.

>TRBJ1-2|TRBV19
ASSMGQGGRFNYGYT
>TRBJ1-2|TRBV28
ASSATPGQGIYGYT
>TRBJ2-7|TRBV11-2
ASSLMAYEQY
>TRBJ1-3|TRBV29-1
SVVDRSGNTIY
>TRBJ2-7|TRBV20-1
SAIGLAGGYEQY
>TRBJ1-1|TRBV11-2
ASSLGPAAEAF
>TRBJ1-5|TRBV7-9
ASSLGTGSRSNQPQH
>TRBJ2-7|TRBV5-1
ASSSGAGKPYEQY
>TRBJ1-2|TRBV19
ASSPGTGANYGYT
>TRBJ1-1|TRBV28
ASSTGALNTEAF
>TRBJ1-5|TRBV28
ASSSGMQPQH
>TRBJ2-6|TRBV7-9
ANNRVWSGANVLT
>TRBJ1-2|TRBV6-1
ASSTPPEGYT
>TRBJ1-3|TRBV20-1
SANRVPGSGNTIY
>TRBJ2-7|TRBV7-9
ASSFGQGGNEQY
>TRBJ1-1|TRBV7-2
ASRNGTGVEAF
>TRBJ1-2|TRBV19
ASSEHRDRGYGYT
>TRBJ1-3|TRBV7-9
ASSSRVSGSGNTIY
>TRBJ2-7|TRBV6-2/TRBV6-3
ATDRDSYEQY
>TRBJ1-5|TRBV30
AWSVLRQPQH
>TRBJ2-7|TRBV2
ASRVDGTYEQY
>TRBJ2-2|TRBV12-5
ASGLGRTSGRGGELF
>TRBJ1-4|TRBV4-2
ASSQAAGTGGVARNEKLF
>TRBJ2-1|TRBV28
ASSFGREGTYTEQF
>TRBJ2-7|TRBV10-3
AISEVWTGGVDEQY
>TRBJ1-5|TRBV19
ASRGQGDQPQH
>TRBJ1-3|TRBV27
ANSGRAGNTIY
>TRBJ1-5|TRBV19
ASSQGASNQPQH
>TRBJ2-1|TRBV11-2
ASSLDRHNSYNEQF
>TRBJ2-1|TRBV7-8
ASSTLRGKSYNEQF
>TRBJ1-2|TRBV15
ATSIEGPRSYGYT
>TRBJ1-4|TRBV19
ASSMRRDRGEKLF
>TRBJ2-7|TRBV10-3
AISFVGGSYEQY
>TRBJ2-7|TRBV6-2/TRBV6-3
ASSYAVFYEQY
>TRBJ1-3|TRBV14
ASSRFASGNTIY
>TRBJ2-7|TRBV4-1
ASSQDKHMGAYEQY
>TRBJ2-5|TRBV7-2
ASSWGGRETQY
>TRBJ1-1|TRBV18
ASSPQHKRGNTEAF
>TRBJ1-1|TRBV6-2/TRBV6-3
ASSDTGGFTEAF
>TRBJ1-1|TRBV19
ASSVGSLNTEAF
>TRBJ2-7|TRBV7-6
ASSLALGAGTYEQY
>TRBJ2-1|TRBV7-9
ASSEGLADTF